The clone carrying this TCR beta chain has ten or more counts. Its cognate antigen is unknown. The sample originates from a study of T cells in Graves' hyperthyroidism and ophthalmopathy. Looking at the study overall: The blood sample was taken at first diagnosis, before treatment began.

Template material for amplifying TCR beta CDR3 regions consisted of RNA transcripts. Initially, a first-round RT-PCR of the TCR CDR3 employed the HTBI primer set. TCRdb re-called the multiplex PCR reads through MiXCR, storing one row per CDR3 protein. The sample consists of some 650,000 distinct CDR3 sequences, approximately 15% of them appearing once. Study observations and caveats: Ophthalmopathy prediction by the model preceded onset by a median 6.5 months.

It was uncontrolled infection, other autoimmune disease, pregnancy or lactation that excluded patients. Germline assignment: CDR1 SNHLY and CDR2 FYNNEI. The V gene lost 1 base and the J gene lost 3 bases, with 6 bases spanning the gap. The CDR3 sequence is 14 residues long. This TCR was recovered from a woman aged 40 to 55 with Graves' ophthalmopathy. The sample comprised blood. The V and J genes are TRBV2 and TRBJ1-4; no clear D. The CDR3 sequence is CASSEGRSNEKLFF. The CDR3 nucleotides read TGTGCCAGCAGTGAAGGCAGGTCTAATGAAAAACTGTTTTTT. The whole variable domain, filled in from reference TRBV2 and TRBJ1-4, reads EPEVTQTPSHQVTQMGQEVILRCVPISNHLYFYWYRQILGQKVEFLVSFYNNEISEKSEIFDDQFSVERPDGSNFTLKIRSTKLEDSAMYFCASSEGRSNEKLFFGSGTQLSVL.